This T cell receptor (beta chain) originates from a study of tumor T cells in aggressive B-cell lymphoma. The V and J ends lost 5 bases and 3 bases respectively, with 14 bases between them. CDR3 length: 15 amino acids. Germline V gene data show CDR1 as SGHTA and CDR2 as FQGNSA. Sequenced by immunoSEQ multiplex PCR; TCRdb stores in-frame clones only, minus some. There are 2,000 to 3,000 clones in the sample; around 93% occur only once, and approximately 4.3% lies in the top ten. Sequencing was performed on tumor tissue. The receptor's source is an adult with diffuse large B cell lymphoma. The chain uses TRBV7-2 and TRBJ1-5; D may be TRBD1 (5 bases). The CDR3 nucleotides are TGTGCCAGCAGCCAGGGTAGGGTATCCAATCAGCCCCAGCATTTT. This codes for CASSQGRVSNQPQHF.